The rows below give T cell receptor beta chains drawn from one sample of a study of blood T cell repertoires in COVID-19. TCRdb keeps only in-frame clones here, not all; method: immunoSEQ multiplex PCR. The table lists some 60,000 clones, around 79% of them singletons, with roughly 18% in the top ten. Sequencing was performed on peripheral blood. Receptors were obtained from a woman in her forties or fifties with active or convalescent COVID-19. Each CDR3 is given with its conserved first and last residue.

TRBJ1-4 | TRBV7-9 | CASSLGLSNEKLFF
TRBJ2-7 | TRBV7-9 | CASTTSQTSWRYGEQYF
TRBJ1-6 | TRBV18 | CASSPPGVGNSPLHF
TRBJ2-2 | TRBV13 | CASSSGTGETGELFF
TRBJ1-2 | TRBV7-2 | CASSQSLTGGADGYTF
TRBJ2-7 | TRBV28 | CASRLAGGDSYEQYF
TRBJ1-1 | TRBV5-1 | CASSADTEAFF
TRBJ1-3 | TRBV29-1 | CSVVEGGAGNTIYF
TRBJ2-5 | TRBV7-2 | CASSLGRTGGQETQYF
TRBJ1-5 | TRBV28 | CASSLWRGGGEQPQHF